This T cell receptor beta chain was retrieved from a study of T cell responses to AZD1222 COVID-19 vaccine (dated by TCRdb to 2020 to 2023). With regard to the full study: AZD1222 recipients with second doses at about 4 weeks or about 12 weeks were pooled, because spike-specific TCR depth and breadth did not differ between schedules. A total of just over 230 trial participants underwent TCR sequencing, of whom about 200 received two doses of AZD1222 and 26 received two doses of the MenACWY control vaccine. Trial participants were enrolled into age subgroups of 18-55, 56-69 and 70-plus years, which contained 148, 28 and 57 TCR-sequenced participants, respectively. Beyond this particular receptor, the publication reports: No day 14 peak-response samples were available, so repertoires were characterized only after the peak T cell response. Conclusions about previously exposed vaccinees are limited because only five or six AZD1222 recipients were SARS-CoV-2 seropositive at baseline. Participants were mostly white British and included more females than males, and it was suggested by the authors that clonal diversity may have been underestimated. The vaccine-associated CD4 TCRs covered the entire spike protein, and the dominant responses fell in regions 160-218 and 743-854. Spike-specific TCR breadth and depth rose significantly after two AZD1222 doses compared with day 0 and with MenACWY recipients. In the small 56-69-year group, the increase in depth fell short of significance, most likely because of low power. Reportedly, close to half of the unique spike-specific TCRs recognized epitopes lying outside the regions that are mutated in the B.1.351 and B.1.1.7 variants.

Turning to this clone: Its specific antigen is unknown. Per-nucleotide qualities are absent, and no much larger clonotype sits a single base away.

What the time point label conveys for this sample: baseline before first vaccination. Samples from vaccinated people were obtained from the UK trials COV001 and COV002, which included a single-blind randomized controlled phase 2/3 trial of AZD1222 (ChAdOx1 nCoV-19) in healthy adults. Trial participant PBMC samples were collected at day 0 and day 28 after the second dose for TCRbeta chain sequencing. The CDR3 regions of human TCRbeta chains were analyzed by immunosequencing. In the paper's pipeline: TCRs in the repertoires were compared against a reference library of SARS-CoV-2-specific TCRs that had been generated with the MIRA antigen-specificity platform. Breadth meant the fraction of unique TCRs that were SARS-CoV-2-associated, whereas depth meant the fraction of total T cells that were SARS-CoV-2-associated. Using the MIRA data, every spike-specific TCR was mapped to the spike region that the TCR reacted to and assigned to either a CD4 or a CD8 class. Log10-transformed breadth and depth values were compared by one-way ANOVA with Sidak's multiple comparisons tests. TCRdb provides this immuneACCESS table in a form limited to in-frame rearrangements. Some clones are lacking; in checked studies, under half of them reflect an unresolved V gene, and why the rest are absent is not known. V and J calls and clone size are those listed in that table; D and trimming were worked out from the DNA. The sample table holds 45,000 to 65,000 clones, of which 75% to 90% were seen once. The top ten hold roughly 15% of the sample.

Trimming takes 8 bases from V and 6 bases from J, and the germline ends sit 16 bases apart. The CDR3 covers 13 residues, taking in both the cysteine and the phenylalanine. CDR3 DNA is the only sequence kept; it has 39 bases, read in frame from the first base. The germline V gene sets CDR1 to MNHEY and CDR2 to SVGAGI. The receptor was derived from an adult in good health. Here the chain combines TRBV6-5 and TRBJ1-1; the D region possibly corresponds to TRBD1 (6 bases align). Sequencing was performed on peripheral blood, taken on day 0 of AZD1222 vaccination. The DNA is as follows: TGTGCCAGCTCGGTGGCAGGGGTGGCTGAAGCTTTCTTT. Its translation is CASSVAGVAEAFF.